The 19 T cell receptor beta chains in this list originate from one sample, sequenced in a study of coeliac disease. Only in-frame clones appear in the TCRdb table, and some are missing; sequencing was by immunoSEQ multiplex PCR. The data hold over a thousand clones, with about 60% observed a single time. The sample taken for sequencing was intraepithelial lymphocytes from the gut. The receptors were gathered from a woman aged 45-65 years with celiac disease on a gluten-free diet.

This clone was seen only a few times. This chain uses TRBV27 with TRBJ2-4; D possibly corresponds to TRBD1 (6 bases). Germline CDR1 and CDR2: MNHEY and SMNVEV (reference sequence). This CDR3 spans 16 amino acids. Trimming removed 3 bases from V and 0 bases from J, with 12 bases in between. CDR3: CASSLSGAVAKNIQYF. The CDR3 bases are TGTGCCAGCAGTTTGTCAGGGGCCGTAGCCAAAAACATTCAGTACTTC.

The chain employs TRBV4-3 and TRBJ2-7; possible D gene TRBD2, 7 bases. Germline V gives CDR1 LGHNA, CDR2 YSLEER. The CDR3 spans 18 residues. The germline V and J ends were trimmed by 0 bases and 0 bases, with 18 bases remaining between them. The CDR3 bases are TGCGCCAGCAGCCAAGACGGGGGGCTGTCTATCAGCTCCTACGAGCAGTACTTC. As protein: CASSQDGGLSISSYEQYF.

This chain links TRBV7-9 with TRBJ1-5, with a possible D match to TRBD1 (5 bases). Germline V gene sequence: CDR1 SEHNR, CDR2 FQNEAQ (reference sequence). Deletions cut 4 bases from V and 5 bases from J, with 15 bases between. The CDR3 has 15 residues. The DNA for the CDR3 is TGTGCCAGCAGCTCCATGGGGCGGGGAGATCAGCCCCAGCATTTT. As protein: CASSSMGRGDQPQHF.

J is TRBJ2-5 and V is TRBV29-1; D remains ambiguous. CDR3 length: 11 amino acids. The germline CDR1 and CDR2 sequences are SQVTM and ANQGSEA. Here the CDR3 DNA reads TGCGGCCCTGTTCTTTCAGGCCAGCAGTACTTC. Protein product: CGPVLSGQQYF.

This clone has a handful of counts. V usage is TRBV7-2 and J usage is TRBJ1-2; D gene unclear. The CDR3 length is 15 residues. Germline CDR1 is SGHTA and CDR2 is FQGNSA. The V end was cut by 5 bases, the J end by 4 bases, with 17 bases between. In DNA form, the CDR3 reads TGTGCCAGCAGCCTCCGTAGTGAGAAACTCTATGGCTACACCTTC. This encodes CASSLRSEKLYGYTF.

The chain links TRBV9 to TRBJ1-1, with 7 nucleotides matching TRBD1. CDR3 length: 13 residues. The V gene's germline CDR1 is SGDLS and CDR2 YYNGEE. V dropped 3 bases and J dropped 7; count of bases not matched to a gene: 6. The CDR3 DNA sequence: TGTGCCAGCAGCGGCGAGGGGGCGAGTGAAGCTTTCTTT. It translates to CASSGEGASEAFF.

This chain connects TRBV7-9 to TRBJ2-5; TRBD2 agrees at 13 bases. The CDR3 has 16 amino acids. From germline, CDR1 is SEHNR and CDR2 FQNEAQ (reference sequence). Germline trimming cut 3 bases from V and 1 base from J; bases unmatched to any gene: 2. The CDR3 reads CASSLGLAGPQETQYF. The CDR3, as DNA: TGTGCCAGCAGCTTGGGACTAGCGGGGCCCCAAGAGACCCAGTACTTC.

This clone is large within its sample. The rearrangement joins TRBV28 to TRBJ2-1, with a tentative D call TRBD2 (6 bases). V was pared by 6 bases and J by 12 bases, with 18 bases between. Germline assignment: CDR1 MDHEN and CDR2 SYDVKM. The CDR3 sequence is 13 residues long. CDR3 bases: TGTGCCAGCAGCCGCGGGGAGGTTGGATGGCAGTTCTTC. Translation gives CASSRGEVGWQFF.

The chain recombines TRBV19 with TRBJ2-2; 7 nucleotides align to TRBD1. V shed 5 bases, J shed 7 bases, and the junction held 7 bases outside the gene matches. The germline CDR1 and CDR2 sequences are LNHDA and SQIVND (reference sequence). The CDR3 loop spans 14 amino acids. As DNA, the CDR3 is TGTGCCAGTAGTTCATACAGGGGTCACGGGGAGCTGTTTTTT. Its protein product is CASSSYRGHGELFF.

This chain links TRBV5-4 with TRBJ1-1, with D uncertain. Germline V gene lookup returns CDR1 SGHNT and CDR2 YYREEE (reference sequence). V lost 0 bases, J lost 5 bases, and 17 bases lay in between. The CDR3 totals 16 residues. Here the CDR3 DNA reads TGTGCCAGCAGCTTGGCCTGGGAGAGGAGCGGGACTGAAGCTTTCTTT. Its translation: CASSLAWERSGTEAFF.

The genes are TRBV9 and TRBJ1-1; possibly TRBD1 for D (5 bases). Germline V lookup: CDR1 SGDLS, CDR2 YYNGEE. The CDR3 contains 15 residues. Trimming left V 7 bases short and J 1 base short, with 17 bases between. CDR3 bases: TGTGCCAGCGGTCTTGGGGCACCAGAGAACACTGAAGCTTTCTTT. It yields the protein CASGLGAPENTEAFF.

The rearrangement uses TRBV28 and TRBJ2-1; D not certain. Per the germline V gene, CDR1 is MDHEN and CDR2 is SYDVKM. The CDR3 is made up of 13 amino acids. The V end lost 7 bases, the J end lost 5 bases, and 12 bases lay between the germline ends. CDR3 sequence reads: CASTAEANNEQFF. The CDR3 DNA sequence: TGTGCCAGCACGGCGGAAGCTAACAATGAGCAGTTCTTC.

J is TRBJ2-3 and V is TRBV6-7, with unresolved D. TRBV6-7 falls under the ORF class, with uncertain function. Deletions cut 7 bases from V and 3 bases from J, with 8 bases between. The CDR3 extends over 12 amino acids. CDR3 sequence reads: CASTSTTDTQYF. The CDR3 nucleotides read TGTGCCAGCACCTCTACGACAGATACGCAGTATTTT.

This clone was counted only a few times. V gene TRBV19 combines with J gene TRBJ2-6; perhaps TRBD1 as D (5 bases). V dropped 6 bases and J dropped 0 bases, with 9 bases sitting between them. The CDR3 extends over 15 amino acids. Germline V CDR1 and CDR2: LNHDA, SQIVND (reference sequence). CDR3 sequence (DNA): TGTGCCAGTAGCGACAGAACCTCTGGGGCCAACGTCCTGACTTTC. Translating gives CASSDRTSGANVLTF.

Judged by abundance, this clone is large. The V and J genes are TRBV7-9 and TRBJ1-4; D not resolved. V was cut by 5 bases and J by 7 bases, with 11 bases left in between. Germline CDR1 reads SEHNR; CDR2 reads FQNEAQ (reference sequence). The CDR3 consists of 13 residues. CDR3 sequence: CASSVQTAEKLFF. The CDR3 DNA sequence: TGTGCCAGCAGCGTCCAGACTGCTGAAAAACTGTTTTTT.

This rearrangement joins TRBV19 to TRBJ1-6, with D unclear. Trimming took off 8 bases at V and 10 bases at J, with 18 bases between the two ends. The CDR3 has 14 amino acids. The germline V gene has CDR1 LNHDA and CDR2 SQIVND (reference sequence). CDR3 in amino acids: CASSMIAASSPLHF. In DNA form, the CDR3 reads TGTGCCAGTTCGATGATAGCAGCCTCCTCACCCCTCCACTTT.

This clone was counted only a few times. The rearrangement joins TRBV6-1 to TRBJ1-5; the D is unclear. Between the trimmed V and J ends, which lost 3 bases and 2 bases, there was a span of 5 bases. The CDR3 is made up of 13 amino acids. Germline V gene sequence: CDR1 MNHNS, CDR2 SASEGT. The CDR3, as DNA: TGTGCCAGCAGTGATGTAGGCAATCAGCCCCAGCATTTT. Residues: CASSDVGNQPQHF.

The chain carries TRBV9 and TRBJ2-1, with TRBD1 matching 10 bases. Germline V gives CDR1 SGDLS, CDR2 YYNGEE. The V gene end was trimmed by 3 bases and the J gene end by 2 bases; junction bases not matched to a gene: 2. The CDR3 runs to 15 residues. The CDR3 reads CASSAGQGTYNEQFF. The DNA for the CDR3 is TGTGCCAGCAGCGCGGGACAGGGGACCTACAATGAGCAGTTCTTC.

The rearrangement uses TRBV5-1 and TRBJ2-2; D possibly corresponds to TRBD1 (5 bases). Deletions cut 2 bases from V and 6 bases from J, with 8 bases between. Looked up from germline, CDR1 is SGHRS and CDR2 is YFSETQ. The CDR3 totals 13 residues. The CDR3 loop reads CASSLQDAGELFF. The CDR3 DNA follows: TGCGCCAGCAGCTTACAGGACGCCGGGGAGCTGTTTTTT.